This paragraph reports one T cell receptor (beta chain). The data are from a study of T cell responses to AZD1222 COVID-19 vaccine. CDR3 length: 14 residues. The ends lost 7 bases at V and 1 base at J; junction bases unmatched: 6. From germline, CDR1 is MNHNY and CDR2 SVGAGI (reference sequence). The assay was immunoSEQ multiplex PCR, and TCRdb's table has in-frame clones only and misses some. Seen here are around 150,000 clones, roughly nine tenths observed once, and the top ten hold around 0.99%. This specimen consisted of peripheral blood, obtained 28 days after the second AZD1222 dose. This rearrangement joins TRBV6-6 to TRBJ2-7; 8 nucleotides match TRBD1. This receptor was identified in an adult who received the AZD1222 COVID-19 vaccine. CDR3 coding DNA: TGTGCCAGCACCTCGGACAGGGTTTCCTACGAGCAGTACTTC. Amino acid sequence: CASTSDRVSYEQYF.